This TCR beta chain was retrieved from a study of T cells in Graves' hyperthyroidism and ophthalmopathy (dated by TCRdb to the late 2010s). As for the study more broadly: A discovery cohort of roughly 96 patients, approximately 45 with Graves' ophthalmopathy and roughly 59 with stable Graves' hyperthyroidism, was used to find distinguishing TCR V-J signatures. Whether ophthalmopathy could be predicted prospectively was tested in an independent validation cohort made up of about 20 hyperthyroidism patients plus 17 patients who later progressed to ophthalmopathy. The 90 to 100 discovery patients were randomly divided into training and test sets at a 7:3 ratio. In addition, the study compared T-cell repertoires in thyroid tissue and in blood from six Graves' hyperthyroidism patients. Following sampling, methimazole starting at 30 mg daily was given to hyperthyroidism patients, and high-dose intravenous methylprednisolone was given to ophthalmopathy patients. The paper describes TCR Vbeta CDR3 sequencing of 135 peripheral blood samples, made up of some 42 ophthalmopathy patients, 70 to 75 hyperthyroidism patients and some 17 progressor patients. Findings and caveats that apply to the study as a whole: Most expanded thyroid clonotypes (frequency above 0.001) were also detected in blood, a finding suggesting that blood repertoires may reflect thyroid immune responses. A model built on a 13 V-J signature distinguished ophthalmopathy from stable hyperthyroidism, reaching around 90% sensitivity and about 81% specificity in cross-validation and 80%/75% in testing. No statistical method was used to set the sample size in advance, and investigators knew the group allocation. In validation, the model predicted progression to ophthalmopathy a median of about 5.9 months before onset, with roughly 68% sensitivity and roughly 79% specificity.

Concerning this clonotype: The target of this receptor is not known. Base qualities are missing; no much larger clone stands one base away.

Any patient with an uncontrolled infection, another autoimmune disease, pregnancy or lactation was excluded. Diagnoses relied on clinical symptoms, serum thyroxine and TRAb, thyroid ultrasound and orbital computed tomography. Total RNA was extracted using Trizol reagent, and RNA quality was assessed on an Agilent 2100 Bioanalyzer. TCR beta CDR3 regions were amplified from RNA transcripts. A first-round RT-PCR of the TCR CDR3 used the HTBI primer set with the Qiagen OneStep RT-PCR kit. Libraries were constructed in a second round of multiplex PCR, after which size selection and purification were carried out. The libraries were sequenced on an Illumina HiSeq2000 using paired-end 100 bp reads. As for how the authors treated the data: Raw data were processed with SOAPnuke, discarding reads with adapters, uncalled bases, mean Phred below 15, or no exact constant-primer or identifier match. High-quality paired reads were merged with COPE v1.2.5, and unique nucleotide sequences were defined as clonotypes. Clonotypes were aligned to IMGT TRBV, TRBD and TRBJ reference segments using MiTCR v1.1. The analysis was restricted to V-J combinations with a frequency above 0.0001, which together covered just over 98% of the repertoires. A TCS score was defined as the ratio of F50 (clonal expansion) to E x V (chaos), with BLOSUM62-based TCRdist applied between CDR3 peptides within each V-J. Welch's t-statistics and random forest reduced 514 V-J features to roughly 13, which were used in a naive Bayes classifier (R e1071). Thyroid-blood repertoire similarity was quantified with the Morisita-Horn index. The public reads were quality trimmed at Q25 with fastp and then assembled into clones with MiXCR by TCRdb, keeping productive beta chains. Each CDR3 protein appears once, grouped with its most common genes and DNA. Here the V and J calls rest on TCRdb's processing, not on the authors' analysis. Present in this sample are about 570,000 distinct CDR3 sequences, around 45% of which were seen just once. The biggest ten clones account for 15% to 20% of the sample.

Compared with germline, V lacks 2 bases and J lacks 0 bases; bases without a gene match: 3. Reading from cysteine to phenylalanine, the CDR3 counts 15 amino acids. Of the read, only the CDR3 DNA is kept; its 45 bases are in frame from base 1. Taken from the germline V gene, the CDR1 and CDR2 loops are SGDLS and YYNGEE. This chain is built from TRBV9 and TRBJ1-1; 8 of the junction bases match TRBD1. This sequence was found in an adult woman with Graves' disease, either hyperthyroidism or ophthalmopathy (not recorded which). The sequenced sample was peripheral blood or thyroid tissue (not recorded which). At the DNA level, the sequence is TGTGCCAGCAGCGTCGGGACAGGCATGAACACTGAAGCTTTCTTT. Its translation reads: CASSVGTGMNTEAFF.